This TCR beta chain was sequenced during a study of T cells after yellow fever vaccination. Via MiXCR, TCRdb re-called the 5' RACE reads, giving one row per CDR3 protein. The sample yields 250,000 or so distinct CDR3 sequences, roughly 3.7% seen once. CDR3 length: 17 residues. CDR1 and CDR2 (germline): SGHTA, FQGNSA. V shed 5 bases and J shed 9 bases, with 26 bases lying between them. This clonotype was picked up many times. V gene TRBV7-2 combines with J gene TRBJ2-1; D uncertain. The material was PBMCs, obtained 15 days after the yellow fever booster vaccination. The TCR was taken from a man younger than 30 who received the YFV17D yellow fever vaccine. CDR3 protein: CASSPRVGSPAGGEQFF. CDR3 sequence (DNA): TGTGCCAGCAGCCCCCGTGTTGGCTCCCCCGCCGGTGGTGAGCAGTTCTTC.